The next 10 T cell receptor beta chains were all read from a single sample in a study of post-analysis software for immune sequencing data (dated by TCRdb to 2013 to 2016). These receptors are not linked to any known antigen. Library method: PCR. Data came from an Illumina HiSeq 2500. To reduce PCR and sequencing biases, unique molecular identifiers were built into the TCR beta cDNA libraries. The public sequencing data were trimmed at Q25 with fastp and processed into clonotypes with MiXCR by TCRdb, which kept only in-frame beta chains. Each entry merges the rows of one CDR3 protein and shows their most common DNA and genes. The sample data list roughly 730,000 distinct CDR3 sequences, and 30% of these were observed just once. The leading ten clones occupy roughly 0.53% of the sample. Study-wide findings and limitations: Patients showed significantly higher frequencies than controls for five TRBV segments, among them TRBV5-6, TRBV5-1 and TRBV20-1.

Material: blood. Receptors originate from a girl aged 5-17 years with multiple sclerosis.

Comments on this clonotype: The junction shows a germline mismatch at one end, possibly a read error. The V gene is TRBV7-9, the J gene TRBJ2-1; D is possibly TRBD1 or TRBD2 (6 bases each). The CDR3 consists of 14 residues. The germline CDR1 and CDR2 sequences are SEHNR and FQNEAQ (reference sequence). The CDR3 protein is CASSSGADYNEQFF. The CDR3 coding sequence is TGTGCCAGCAGCTCGGGGGCAGACTACAATGAACAGTTCTTC. Complete variable domain (other parts from reference TRBV7-9 and TRBJ2-1): DTGVSQNPRHKITKRGQNVTFRCDPISEHNRLYWYRQTLGQGPEFLTYFQNEAQLEKSRLLSDRFSAERPKGSFSTLEIQRTEQGDSAMYLCASSSGADYNEQFFGPGTRLTVL.

This clonotype was seen more than once but under ten times. The V call is TRBV27, the J call TRBJ1-2; 9 bases align to TRBD1. This CDR3 has 17 residues. Germline assignment: CDR1 MNHEY and CDR2 SMNVEV (reference sequence). J gave up 4 bases and V 6 bases, and 15 bases lay outside the gene matches. The CDR3 protein is CASRASGRTGDCYGYTF. The CDR3 bases are TGTGCCAGCAGGGCCTCGGGTCGGACAGGGGATTGCTATGGCTACACCTTC.

The chain carries TRBV5-1 and TRBJ2-5; TRBD1 or TRBD2 may be the D gene (5 bases each). The CDR3 is 19 amino acids. In germline, CDR1 is SGHRS, CDR2 YFSETQ. Trimming took off 4 bases at V and 11 bases at J, with 36 bases between the two ends. CDR3 amino acids: CASSTRFTIITGRPEEQYF. CDR3 DNA sequence: TGCGCCAGCAGCACAAGATTTACCATTATTACGGGACGCCCAGAGGAGCAGTACTTC.

This clonotype was seen only a few times. This rearrangement joins TRBV10-3 to TRBJ2-5, with a possible D match to TRBD2 (6 bases). This CDR3 comprises 13 residues. Trimming took 7 bases from V and 1 from J, leaving 10 bases between them. Germline-derived CDR1 and CDR2 are ENHRY and SYGVKD. The CDR3: CAITAGPQETQYF. The CDR3 coding sequence is TGTGCCATCACAGCGGGTCCCCAAGAGACCCAGTACTTC.

This clonotype was found many times. The V gene is TRBV15, the J gene TRBJ2-3, with D maybe TRBD2 (7 bases). V was pared by 5 bases and J by 2 bases, with 35 bases between. CDR3 length: 22 amino acids. Germline-derived CDR1 and CDR2 are LNHNV and YYDKDF (reference sequence). The CDR3 region is CATSGHLLGARTTSRYTDTQYF. CDR3 DNA sequence: TGTGCCACCAGCGGACACCTGCTGGGGGCCAGAACGACTAGCAGATACACAGATACGCAGTATTTT. The full variable domain, in which reference TRBV15 and TRBJ2-3 provide the parts outside the CDR3, is DAMVIQNPRYQVTQFGKPVTLSCSQTLNHNVMYWYQQKSSQAPKLLFHYYDKDFNNEADTPDNFQSRRPNTSFCFLDIRSPGLGDTAMYLCATSGHLLGARTTSRYTDTQYFGPGTRLTVL.

J is TRBJ1-6 and V is TRBV7-2, with D possibly being TRBD1 (5 bases). Trimming took 2 bases from V and 14 from J, leaving 13 bases between them. CDR3 length equals 13 residues. The germline gives CDR1 SGHTA, CDR2 FQGNSA. The CDR3 DNA is TGTGCCAGCAGCTTACTGGGCAGGGTGTCCCTCCACTTT. The encoded protein is CASSLLGRVSLHF.

The V call is TRBV5-5, the J call TRBJ2-1, with D perhaps given as TRBD1 or TRBD2 (5 bases each). The CDR3 runs 15 residues. V lost 9 bases to trimming and J lost 11 bases, with 27 bases between them. Germline assignment: CDR1 SGHKS and CDR2 YYEKEE (reference sequence). CDR3 sequence: CAISESVDTGPQQFF. For the CDR3, the DNA is TGTGCCATCAGTGAGTCTGTCGATACGGGGCCCCAGCAGTTCTTC. The whole variable domain, remainder taken from reference TRBV5-5 and TRBJ2-1, is DAGVTQSPTHLIKTRGQQVTLRCSPISGHKSVSWYQQVLGQGPQFIFQYYEKEERGRGNFPDRFSARQFPNYSSELNVNALLLGDSALYLCAISESVDTGPQQFFGPGTRLTVL.

This clonotype appeared many times. V and J are TRBV29-1 and TRBJ2-4; D possibly corresponds to TRBD1 (5 bases). Germline-derived CDR1 and CDR2 are SQVTM and ANQGSEA. The V end was cut by 2 bases, the J end by 5 bases, with 10 bases between. The CDR3 contains 13 residues. The CDR3 sequence: CSVEWGAENIQYF. CDR3 coding DNA: TGCAGCGTTGAATGGGGCGCGGAAAACATTCAGTACTTC. The full variable domain, rest sourced from reference TRBV29-1 and TRBJ2-4, is SAVISQKPSRDICQRGTSLTIQCQVDSQVTMMFWYRQQPGQSLTLIATANQGSEATYESGFVIDKFPISRPNLTFSTLTVSNMSPEDSSIYLCSVEWGAENIQYFGAGTRLSVL.

The chain links TRBV20-1 to TRBJ1-5, with D perhaps matching TRBD1 (6 bases). This CDR3 comprises 15 residues. V lost 3 bases, J lost 9 bases, and 21 bases lay in between. Germline lookup yields CDR1 DFQATT and CDR2 SNEGSKA (reference sequence). CDR3: CSAREQGGGYAPQHF. CDR3 DNA: TGCAGTGCTAGGGAACAAGGAGGGGGATATGCGCCCCAGCATTTT.

The V gene is TRBV29-1, the J gene TRBJ1-5; no clear D gene. Trimming removed 4 bases at V and 4 bases at J, with 8 bases between. Germline CDR1 is SQVTM and CDR2 is ANQGSEA. This CDR3 region has 12 residues. CDR3 in amino acids: CSVVEGNQPQHF. In DNA form, the CDR3 reads TGCAGCGTTGTAGAGGGAAATCAGCCCCAGCATTTT.